This TCR beta chain derives from a study of brain metastases from non-small cell lung cancer. General study results and limits: Compared with their matched primary tumors, around 68% of brain metastases showed expanded T-cell clones. Paired brain metastases and primary tumors largely shared TCR repertoires. Fewer infiltrating T cells were found in brain metastases than primaries.

This clone was seen once. What it binds is not known. Profiling relied on immunoSEQ multiplex PCR, and the TCRdb table lists in-frame clones only, not all of them. This sample carries about 1,300 clones, nearly 90% of them seen once, and the ten largest clones take approximately 6.5%. V trimming: 3 bases; J trimming: 4 bases; junction bases outside the gene matches: 8. CDR1 and CDR2 (germline): SGDLS, YYNGEE. The CDR3 runs 15 residues. The TCR originated in a donor at least 40 years old with non-small cell lung cancer. This chain connects TRBV9 to TRBJ2-3; 7 positions agree with TRBD2. Sequenced input: primary lung tumor tissue. In DNA, the CDR3 is TGTGCCAGCAGCGGAGGGACTATCCGGGCAGATACGCAGTATTTT. As protein: CASSGGTIRADTQYF. Drawing the rest from reference TRBV9 and TRBJ2-3, the complete variable domain is DSGVTQTPKHLITATGQRVTLRCSPRSGDLSVYWYQQSLDQGLQFLIQYYNGEERAKGNILERFSAQQFPDLHSELNLSSLELGDSALYFCASSGGTIRADTQYFGPGTRLTVL.